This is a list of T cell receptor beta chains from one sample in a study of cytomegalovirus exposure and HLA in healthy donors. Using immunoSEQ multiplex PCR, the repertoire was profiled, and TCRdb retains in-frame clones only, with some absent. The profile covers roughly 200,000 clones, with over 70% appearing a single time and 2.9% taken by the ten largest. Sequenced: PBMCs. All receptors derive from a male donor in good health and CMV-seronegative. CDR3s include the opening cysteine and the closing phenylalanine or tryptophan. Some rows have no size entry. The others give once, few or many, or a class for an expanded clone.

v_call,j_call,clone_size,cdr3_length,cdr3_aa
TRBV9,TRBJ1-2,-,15,CASSVTPGQLYGYTF
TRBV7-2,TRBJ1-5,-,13,CASSEGPNQPQHF
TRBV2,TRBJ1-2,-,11,CASGTGDGYTF
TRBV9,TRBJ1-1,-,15,CASSSRTALNTEAFF
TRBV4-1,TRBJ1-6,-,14,CASSRTGAKSPLHF
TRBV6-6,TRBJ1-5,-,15,CASSFRTGGNQPQHF
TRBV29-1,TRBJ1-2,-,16,CSVKVLGTGAFDGYTF
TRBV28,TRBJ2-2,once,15,CASGPLAGGTGELFF
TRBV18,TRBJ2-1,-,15,CASSHPGTSYNEQFF
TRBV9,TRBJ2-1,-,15,CASSAGTSGRDEQFF
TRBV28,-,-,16,CASRGLAGQSSYEQYF
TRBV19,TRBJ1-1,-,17,CASSISLGQEGGTEAFF
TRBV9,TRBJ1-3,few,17,CASSVSNRGYGGNTIYF
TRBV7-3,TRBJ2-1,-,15,CASSPTSGTYNEQFF
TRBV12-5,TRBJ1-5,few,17,CASGVRVGVGDNQPQHF
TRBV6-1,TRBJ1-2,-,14,CASSAGGSNYGYTF
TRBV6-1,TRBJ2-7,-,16,CASSAGQGAKSYEQYF
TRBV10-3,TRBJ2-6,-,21,CAISDPRGAGVGKSGANVLTF
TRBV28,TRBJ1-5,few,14,CASSGVRGIQPQHF
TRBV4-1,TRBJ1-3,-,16,CASSQPGQGTGNTIYF
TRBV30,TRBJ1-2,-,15,CAWDVLGTGGGGYTF
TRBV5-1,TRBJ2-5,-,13,CASSPNLPETQYF
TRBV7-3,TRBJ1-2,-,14,CASSLNSGSYGYTF
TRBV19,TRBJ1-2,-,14,CASSVQQGNYGYTF
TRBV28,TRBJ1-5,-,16,CASSVGKDRDNQPQHF
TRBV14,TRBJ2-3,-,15,CASRLSGRSTDTQYF
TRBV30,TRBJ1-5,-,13,CAWSPTPNQPQHF
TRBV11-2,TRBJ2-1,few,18,CASSTFRLAGYSYNEQFF
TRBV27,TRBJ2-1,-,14,CASTLAGHYNEQFF
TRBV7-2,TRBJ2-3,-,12,CASSTYLDTQYF
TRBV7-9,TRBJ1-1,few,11,CASTPTREAFF
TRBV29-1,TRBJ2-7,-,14,CSVQSGGQTYEQYF
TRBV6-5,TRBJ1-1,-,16,CASSWEYRGQNTEAFF
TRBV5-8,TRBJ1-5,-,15,CASSYRDRKNQPQHF
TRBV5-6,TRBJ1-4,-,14,CASSQGHPNEKLFF
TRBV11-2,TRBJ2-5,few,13,CASSLTDQETQYF
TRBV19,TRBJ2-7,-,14,CASSSGTGLYEQYF
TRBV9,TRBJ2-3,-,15,CASTPGTGSTDTQYF
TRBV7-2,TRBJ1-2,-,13,CASSLLIRDGYTF
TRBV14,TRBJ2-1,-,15,CASSLLAGGYNEQFF
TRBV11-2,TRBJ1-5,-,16,CASSLGHRVGNQPQHF
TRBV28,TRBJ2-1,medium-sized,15,CASSPERQGGNEQFF
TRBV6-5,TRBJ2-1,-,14,CASSSGLVSNEQFF
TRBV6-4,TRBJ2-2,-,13,CASSDSQTGELFF
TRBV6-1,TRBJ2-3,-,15,CACPEAGTFTDTQYF
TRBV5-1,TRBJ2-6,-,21,CASSLVLAGNSVSFGANVLTF
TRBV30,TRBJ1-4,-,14,CAWAPGQGSEKLFF
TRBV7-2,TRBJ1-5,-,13,CASSHRVNQPQHF
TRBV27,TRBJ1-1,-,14,CASSFLGGGTEAFF
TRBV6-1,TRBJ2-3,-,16,CASSEFPGVTPDTQYF
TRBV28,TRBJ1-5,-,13,CASSSNSYQPQHF
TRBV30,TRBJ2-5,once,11,CAWRFLETQYF
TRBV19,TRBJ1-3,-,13,CASSRLSGNTIYF
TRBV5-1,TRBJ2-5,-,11,CASSLLETQYF
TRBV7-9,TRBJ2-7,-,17,CASSLSYRDTATYEQYF
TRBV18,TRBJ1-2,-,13,CASSRDYLYGYTF
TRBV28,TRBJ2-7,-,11,CASSRNYEQYF
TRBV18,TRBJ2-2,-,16,CASSVGLAINTGELFF